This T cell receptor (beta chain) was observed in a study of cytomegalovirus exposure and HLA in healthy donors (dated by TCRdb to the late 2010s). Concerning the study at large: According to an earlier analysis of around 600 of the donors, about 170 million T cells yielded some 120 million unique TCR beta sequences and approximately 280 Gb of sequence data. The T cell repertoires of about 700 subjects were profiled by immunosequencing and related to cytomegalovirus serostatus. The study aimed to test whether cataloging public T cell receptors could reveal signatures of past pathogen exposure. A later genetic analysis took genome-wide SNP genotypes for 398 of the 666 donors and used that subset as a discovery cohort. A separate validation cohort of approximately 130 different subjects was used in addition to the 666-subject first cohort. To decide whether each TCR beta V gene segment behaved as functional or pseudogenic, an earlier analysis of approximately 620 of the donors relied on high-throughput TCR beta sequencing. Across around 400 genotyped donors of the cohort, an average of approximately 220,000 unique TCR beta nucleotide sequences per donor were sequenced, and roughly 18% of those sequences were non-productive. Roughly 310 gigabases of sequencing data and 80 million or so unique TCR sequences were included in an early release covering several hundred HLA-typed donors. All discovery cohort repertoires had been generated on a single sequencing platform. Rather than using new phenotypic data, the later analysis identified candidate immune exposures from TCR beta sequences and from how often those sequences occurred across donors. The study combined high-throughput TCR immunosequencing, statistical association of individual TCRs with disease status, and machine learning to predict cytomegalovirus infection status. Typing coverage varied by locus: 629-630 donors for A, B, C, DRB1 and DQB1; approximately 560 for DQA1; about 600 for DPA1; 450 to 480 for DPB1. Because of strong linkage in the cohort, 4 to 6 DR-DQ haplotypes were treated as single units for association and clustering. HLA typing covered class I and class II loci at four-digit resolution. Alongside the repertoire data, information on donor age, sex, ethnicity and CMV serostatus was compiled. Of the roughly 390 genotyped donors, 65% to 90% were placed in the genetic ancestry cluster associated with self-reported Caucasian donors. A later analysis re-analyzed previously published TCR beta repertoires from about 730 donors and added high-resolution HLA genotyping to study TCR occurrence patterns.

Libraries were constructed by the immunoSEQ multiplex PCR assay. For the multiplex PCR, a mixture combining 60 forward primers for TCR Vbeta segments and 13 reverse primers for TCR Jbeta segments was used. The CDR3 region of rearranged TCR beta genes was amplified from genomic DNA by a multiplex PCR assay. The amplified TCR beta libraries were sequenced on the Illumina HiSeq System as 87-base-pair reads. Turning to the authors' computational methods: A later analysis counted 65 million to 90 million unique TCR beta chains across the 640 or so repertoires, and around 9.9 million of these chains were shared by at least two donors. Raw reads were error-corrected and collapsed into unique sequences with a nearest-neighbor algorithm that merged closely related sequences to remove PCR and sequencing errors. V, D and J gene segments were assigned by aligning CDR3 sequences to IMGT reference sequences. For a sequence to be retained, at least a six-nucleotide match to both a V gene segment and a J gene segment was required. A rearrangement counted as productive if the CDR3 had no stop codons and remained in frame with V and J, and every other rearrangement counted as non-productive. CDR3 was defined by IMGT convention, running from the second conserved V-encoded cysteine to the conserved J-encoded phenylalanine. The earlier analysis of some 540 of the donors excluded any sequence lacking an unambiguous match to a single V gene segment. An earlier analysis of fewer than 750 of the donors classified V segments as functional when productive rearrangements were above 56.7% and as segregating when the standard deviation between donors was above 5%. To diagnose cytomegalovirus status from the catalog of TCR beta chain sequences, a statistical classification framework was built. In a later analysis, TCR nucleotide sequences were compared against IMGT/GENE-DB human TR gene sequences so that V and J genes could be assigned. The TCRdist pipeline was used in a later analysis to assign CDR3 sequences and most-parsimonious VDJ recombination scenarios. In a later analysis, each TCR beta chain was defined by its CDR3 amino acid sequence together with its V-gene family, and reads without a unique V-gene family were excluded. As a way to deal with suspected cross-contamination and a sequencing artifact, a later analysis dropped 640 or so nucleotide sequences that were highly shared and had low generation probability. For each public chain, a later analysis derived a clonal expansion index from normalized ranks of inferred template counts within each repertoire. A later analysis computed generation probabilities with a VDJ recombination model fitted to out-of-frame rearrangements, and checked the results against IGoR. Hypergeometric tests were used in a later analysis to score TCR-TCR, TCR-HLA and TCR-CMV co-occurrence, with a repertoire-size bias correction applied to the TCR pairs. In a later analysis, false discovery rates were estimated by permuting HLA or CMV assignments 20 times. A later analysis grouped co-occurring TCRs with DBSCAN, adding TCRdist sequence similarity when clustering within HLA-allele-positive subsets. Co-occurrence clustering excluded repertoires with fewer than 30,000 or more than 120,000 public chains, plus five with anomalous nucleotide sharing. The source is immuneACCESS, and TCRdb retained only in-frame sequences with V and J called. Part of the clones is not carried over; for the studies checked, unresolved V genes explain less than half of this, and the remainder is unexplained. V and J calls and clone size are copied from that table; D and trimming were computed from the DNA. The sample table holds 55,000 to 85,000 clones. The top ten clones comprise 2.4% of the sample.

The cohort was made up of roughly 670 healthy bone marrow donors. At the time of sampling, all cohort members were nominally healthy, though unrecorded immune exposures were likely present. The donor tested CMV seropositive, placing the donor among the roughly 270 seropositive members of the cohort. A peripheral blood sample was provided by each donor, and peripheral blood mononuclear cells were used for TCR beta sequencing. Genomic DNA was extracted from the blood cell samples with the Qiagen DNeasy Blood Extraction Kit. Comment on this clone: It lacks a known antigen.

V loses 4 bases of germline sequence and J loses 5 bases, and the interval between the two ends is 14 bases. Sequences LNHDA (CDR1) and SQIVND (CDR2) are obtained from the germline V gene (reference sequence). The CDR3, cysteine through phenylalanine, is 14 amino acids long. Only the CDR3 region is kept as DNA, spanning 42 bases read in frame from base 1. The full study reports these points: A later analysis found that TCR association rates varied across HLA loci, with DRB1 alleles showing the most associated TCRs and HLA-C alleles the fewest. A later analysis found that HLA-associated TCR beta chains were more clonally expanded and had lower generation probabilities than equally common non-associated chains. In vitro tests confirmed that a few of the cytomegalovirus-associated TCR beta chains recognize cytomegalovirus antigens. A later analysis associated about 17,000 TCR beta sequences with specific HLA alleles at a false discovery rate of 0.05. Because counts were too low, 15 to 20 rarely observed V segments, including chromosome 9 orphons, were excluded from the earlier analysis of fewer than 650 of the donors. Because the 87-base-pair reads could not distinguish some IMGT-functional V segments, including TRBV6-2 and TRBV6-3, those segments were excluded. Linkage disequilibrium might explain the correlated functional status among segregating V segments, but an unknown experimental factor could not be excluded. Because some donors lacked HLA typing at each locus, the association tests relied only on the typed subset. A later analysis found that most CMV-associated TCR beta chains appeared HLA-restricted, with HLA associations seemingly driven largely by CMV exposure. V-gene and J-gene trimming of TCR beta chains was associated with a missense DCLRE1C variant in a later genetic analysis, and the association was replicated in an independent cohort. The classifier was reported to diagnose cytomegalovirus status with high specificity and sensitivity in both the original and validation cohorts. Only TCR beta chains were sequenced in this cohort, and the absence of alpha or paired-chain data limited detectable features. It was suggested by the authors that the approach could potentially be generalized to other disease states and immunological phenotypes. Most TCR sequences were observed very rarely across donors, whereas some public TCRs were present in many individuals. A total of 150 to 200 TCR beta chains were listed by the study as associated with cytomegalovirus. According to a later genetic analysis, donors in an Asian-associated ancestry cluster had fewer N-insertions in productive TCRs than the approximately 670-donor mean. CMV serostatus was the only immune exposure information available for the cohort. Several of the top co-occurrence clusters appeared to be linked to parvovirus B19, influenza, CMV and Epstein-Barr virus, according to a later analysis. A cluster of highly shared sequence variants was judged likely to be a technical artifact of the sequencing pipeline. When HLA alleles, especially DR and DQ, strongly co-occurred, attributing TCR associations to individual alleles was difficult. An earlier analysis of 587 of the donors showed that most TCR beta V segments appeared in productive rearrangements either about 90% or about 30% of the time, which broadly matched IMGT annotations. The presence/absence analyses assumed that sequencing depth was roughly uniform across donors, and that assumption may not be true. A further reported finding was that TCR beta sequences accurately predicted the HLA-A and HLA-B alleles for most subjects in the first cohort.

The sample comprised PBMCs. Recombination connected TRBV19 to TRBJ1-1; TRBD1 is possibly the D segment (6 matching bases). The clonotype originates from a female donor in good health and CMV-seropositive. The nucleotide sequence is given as TGTGCCAGTAGTAGGGCAGGCCAGGGGACTGAAGCTTTCTTT. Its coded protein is CASSRAGQGTEAFF.